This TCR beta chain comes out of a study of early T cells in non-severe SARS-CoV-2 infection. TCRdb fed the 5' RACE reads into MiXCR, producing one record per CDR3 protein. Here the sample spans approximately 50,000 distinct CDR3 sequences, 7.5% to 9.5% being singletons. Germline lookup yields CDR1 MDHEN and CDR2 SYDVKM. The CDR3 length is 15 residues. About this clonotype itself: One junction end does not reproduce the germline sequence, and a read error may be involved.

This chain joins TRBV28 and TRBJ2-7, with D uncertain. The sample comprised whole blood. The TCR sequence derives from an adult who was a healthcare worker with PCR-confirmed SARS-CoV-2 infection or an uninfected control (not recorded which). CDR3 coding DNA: TGTGCCAGCAGTTCCCTTAGTTTCACTTCCTACGAGCAGTACTTT. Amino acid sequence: CASSSLSFTSYEQYF.